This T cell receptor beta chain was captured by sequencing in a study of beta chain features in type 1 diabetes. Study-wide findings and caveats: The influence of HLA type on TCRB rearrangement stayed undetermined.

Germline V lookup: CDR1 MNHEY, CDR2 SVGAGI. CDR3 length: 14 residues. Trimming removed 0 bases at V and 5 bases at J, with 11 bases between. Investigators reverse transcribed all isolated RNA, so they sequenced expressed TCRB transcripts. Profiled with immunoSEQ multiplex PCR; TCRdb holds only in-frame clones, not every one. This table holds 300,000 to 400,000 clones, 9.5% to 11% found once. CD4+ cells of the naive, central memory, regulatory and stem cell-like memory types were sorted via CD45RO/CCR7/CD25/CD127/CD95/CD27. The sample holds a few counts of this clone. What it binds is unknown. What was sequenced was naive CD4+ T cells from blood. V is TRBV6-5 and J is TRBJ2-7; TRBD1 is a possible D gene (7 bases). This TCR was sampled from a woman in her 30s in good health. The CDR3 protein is CASSYSGRGDEQYF. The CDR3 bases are TGTGCCAGCAGTTACTCGGGCAGGGGGGACGAGCAGTACTTC.